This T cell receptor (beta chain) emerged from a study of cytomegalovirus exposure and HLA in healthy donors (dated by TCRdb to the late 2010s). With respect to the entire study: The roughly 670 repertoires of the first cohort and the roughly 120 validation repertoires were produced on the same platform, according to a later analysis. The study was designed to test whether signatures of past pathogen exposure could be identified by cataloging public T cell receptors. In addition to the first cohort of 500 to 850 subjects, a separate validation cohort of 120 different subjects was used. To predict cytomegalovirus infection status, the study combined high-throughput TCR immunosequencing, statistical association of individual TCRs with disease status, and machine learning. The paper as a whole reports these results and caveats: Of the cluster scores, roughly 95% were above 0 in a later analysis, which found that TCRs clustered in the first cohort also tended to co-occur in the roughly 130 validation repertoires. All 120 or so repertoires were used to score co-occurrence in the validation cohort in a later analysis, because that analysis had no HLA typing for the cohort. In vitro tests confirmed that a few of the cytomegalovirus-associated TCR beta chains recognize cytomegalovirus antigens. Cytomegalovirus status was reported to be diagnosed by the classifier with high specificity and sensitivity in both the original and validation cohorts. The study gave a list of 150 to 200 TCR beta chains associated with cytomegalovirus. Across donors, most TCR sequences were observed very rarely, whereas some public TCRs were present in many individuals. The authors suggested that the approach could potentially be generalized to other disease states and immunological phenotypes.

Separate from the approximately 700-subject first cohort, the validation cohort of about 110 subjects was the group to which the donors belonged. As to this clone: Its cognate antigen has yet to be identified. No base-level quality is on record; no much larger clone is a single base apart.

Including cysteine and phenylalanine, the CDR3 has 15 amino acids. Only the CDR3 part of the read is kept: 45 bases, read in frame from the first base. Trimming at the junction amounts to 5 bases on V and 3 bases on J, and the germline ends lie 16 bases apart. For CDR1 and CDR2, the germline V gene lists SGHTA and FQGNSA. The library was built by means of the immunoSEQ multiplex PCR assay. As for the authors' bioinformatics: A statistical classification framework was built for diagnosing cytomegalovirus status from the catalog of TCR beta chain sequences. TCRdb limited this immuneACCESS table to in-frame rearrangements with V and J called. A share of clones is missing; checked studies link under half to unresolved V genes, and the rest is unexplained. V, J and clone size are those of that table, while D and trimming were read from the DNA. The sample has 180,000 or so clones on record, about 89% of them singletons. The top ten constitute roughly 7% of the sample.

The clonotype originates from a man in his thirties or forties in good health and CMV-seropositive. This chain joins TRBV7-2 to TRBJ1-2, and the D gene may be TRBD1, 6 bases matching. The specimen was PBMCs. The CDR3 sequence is CASSLQQGIDYGYTF. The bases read TGTGCCAGCAGCCTCCAACAGGGTATAGACTATGGCTACACCTTC.